A selection of T cell receptor beta chains follows, all from one sample in a study of metastatic and nonmetastatic thyroid tumors. TCRdb re-called the PCR reads via MiXCR. The data hold tens of thousands of clones, with under 15% observed a single time. The sequenced sample consisted of tumor tissue. These receptors all stem from a female donor with papillary thyroid cancer or a benign thyroid nodule (not recorded which). Some clones in this sample may be carry-over from other donors' samples. CDR3s include the opening cysteine and the closing phenylalanine or tryptophan. A D gene is named only where the DNA matches it firmly. For some rows the clone size is stated as once, few or many, or as a class when expanded; others skip it.

CDR3 protein: CASSSPGGGEQFF
CDR3 DNA: TGTGCCAGCAGTTCGCCGGGGGGGGGCGAGCAGTTCTTC
J gene: TRBJ2-1
clone size: many
D gene: TRBD2
V gene: TRBV28

CDR3 protein: CASSHSFQGRHEQFF
CDR3 DNA: TGTGCCAGCAGCCACAGCTTCCAGGGGAGGCATGAGCAGTTCTTC
J gene: TRBJ2-1
clone size: once
D gene: NA
V gene: TRBV11-1

CDR3 protein: CASSPNGPAYEQYF
CDR3 DNA: TGTGCCAGCTCACCCAACGGACCTGCCTACGAGCAGTACTTC
J gene: TRBJ2-7
clone size: many
D gene: NA
V gene: TRBV18

CDR3 protein: CATSAPLAENYNEQFF
CDR3 DNA: TGTGCCACCAGTGCTCCACTAGCGGAAAACTACAATGAGCAGTTCTTC
J gene: TRBJ2-1
clone size: many
D gene: TRBD2
V gene: TRBV24-1

CDR3 protein: CASTWALPGEKLFF
CDR3 DNA: TGTGCCAGCACCTGGGCCCTACCTGGGGAAAAACTGTTTTTT
J gene: TRBJ1-4
clone size: many
D gene: NA
V gene: TRBV12-3/TRBV12-4

CDR3 protein: CAWMTGISGNTIYF
CDR3 DNA: TGTGCCTGGATGACAGGGATCTCTGGAAACACCATATATTTT
J gene: TRBJ1-3
clone size: many
D gene: TRBD1
V gene: TRBV30

CDR3 protein: CAWSVISAPGNTIYF
CDR3 DNA: TGTGCCTGGAGTGTAATAAGCGCCCCAGGAAACACCATATATTTT
J gene: TRBJ1-3
clone size: many
D gene: NA
V gene: TRBV30

CDR3 protein: CASSIIITGGYGYTF
CDR3 DNA: TGCGCCAGCAGCATTATTATCACAGGGGGCTATGGCTACACCTTC
J gene: TRBJ1-2
clone size: many
D gene: TRBD1
V gene: TRBV5-1

CDR3 protein: CASSLTTSYEQYF
CDR3 DNA: TGTGCCAGCAGCTTAACGACCTCCTACGAGCAGTACTTC
J gene: TRBJ2-7
clone size: many
D gene: NA
V gene: TRBV7-8

CDR3 protein: CAWSLPTVNTEAFF
CDR3 DNA: TGTGCCTGGAGCCTCCCGACAGTGAACACTGAAGCTTTCTTT
J gene: TRBJ1-1
clone size: many
D gene: NA
V gene: TRBV30

CDR3 protein: CSVADFGTGVYNEQFF
CDR3 DNA: TGCAGCGTCGCGGATTTTGGGACAGGGGTCTACAATGAGCAGTTCTTC
J gene: TRBJ2-1
clone size: many
D gene: TRBD1
V gene: TRBV29-1

CDR3 protein: CASILGGRNYGYTF
CDR3 DNA: TGTGCCAGCATCCTTGGGGGCAGAAACTATGGCTACACCTTC
J gene: TRBJ1-2
clone size: few
D gene: NA
V gene: TRBV28

CDR3 protein: CSAPPKGAVGELFF
CDR3 DNA: TGCAGTGCCCCTCCTAAGGGGGCTGTCGGGGAGCTGTTTTTT
J gene: TRBJ2-2
clone size: many
D gene: TRBD1
V gene: TRBV20-1

CDR3 protein: CASSPVERDYNEQFF
CDR3 DNA: TGTGCCAGCAGTCCCGTGGAGCGCGACTACAATGAGCAGTTCTTC
J gene: TRBJ2-1
clone size: many
D gene: NA
V gene: TRBV6-2/TRBV6-3

CDR3 protein: CASSEVLANTDTQYF
CDR3 DNA: TGTGCCAGCAGTGAAGTCCTAGCGAACACAGATACGCAGTATTTT
J gene: TRBJ2-3
clone size: many
D gene: NA
V gene: TRBV2

CDR3 protein: CSVRSRRGGTSPLHF
CDR3 DNA: TGCAGTGTCCGCTCCCGCAGGGGTGGAACTTCACCCCTCCACTTT
J gene: TRBJ1-6
clone size: many
D gene: NA
V gene: TRBV20-1

CDR3 protein: CASSLEMTGTQETKYF
CDR3 DNA: TGTGCCAGCAGCCTCGAGATGACAGGGACCCAAGAGACAAAGTACTTC
J gene: TRBJ2-5
clone size: few
D gene: TRBD1
V gene: TRBV12-3/TRBV12-4

CDR3 protein: CASSWSVVPGNTIYF
CDR3 DNA: TGTGCCAGCAGCTGGAGCGTGGTCCCTGGAAACACCATATATTTT
J gene: TRBJ1-3
clone size: many
D gene: NA
V gene: TRBV11-2

CDR3 protein: CASSALAGGGPYEQYF
CDR3 DNA: TGTGCCAGTAGTGCCCTAGCGGGAGGGGGCCCCTACGAGCAGTACTTC
J gene: TRBJ2-7
clone size: many
D gene: TRBD2
V gene: TRBV19

CDR3 protein: CASSPLVQETQYF
CDR3 DNA: TGTGCCAGCAGTCCTTTGGTCCAAGAGACCCAGTACTTC
J gene: TRBJ2-5
clone size: many
D gene: NA
V gene: TRBV25-1

CDR3 protein: CASTYGDNEQFF
CDR3 DNA: TGTGCCAGCACCTACGGGGATAATGAGCAGTTCTTC
J gene: TRBJ2-1
clone size: many
D gene: NA
V gene: TRBV6-1

CDR3 protein: CASSHEGQKGADF
CDR3 DNA: TGTGCCAGCAGCCACGAAGGACAGAAAGGGGCGGACTTC
J gene: TRBJ1-2
clone size: NA
D gene: NA
V gene: TRBV3-1

CDR3 protein: CASSDKGSYEQYF
CDR3 DNA: TGTGCCAGCAGCGATAAGGGGTCCTACGAGCAGTACTTC
J gene: TRBJ2-7
clone size: many
D gene: NA
V gene: TRBV7-8

CDR3 protein: CASRPLAGKSKNIQYF
CDR3 DNA: TGTGCCAGCAGACCTCTAGCGGGCAAGAGCAAAAACATTCAGTACTTC
J gene: TRBJ2-4
clone size: many
D gene: TRBD2
V gene: TRBV27

CDR3 protein: CASSLSYRRSSYEQYF
CDR3 DNA: TGTGCCAGCAGCCTAAGCTATCGGCGGAGTTCCTACGAGCAGTACTTC
J gene: TRBJ2-7
clone size: many
D gene: NA
V gene: TRBV11-2

CDR3 protein: CASSPQQSSYNEQFF
CDR3 DNA: TGTGCCAGCTCACCTCAACAGAGCTCCTACAATGAGCAGTTCTTC
J gene: TRBJ2-1
clone size: many
D gene: NA
V gene: TRBV18

CDR3 protein: CASSYSPLTGGNTEDFF
CDR3 DNA: TGTGCCAGCAGTTACTCCCCATTGACAGGGGGCAACACTGAGGATTTCTTT
J gene: TRBJ1-1
clone size: few
D gene: TRBD1
V gene: TRBV6-6

CDR3 protein: CSSRDKLSATYEQYF
CDR3 DNA: TGCAGTTCTAGAGATAAGCTATCGGCCACCTACGAGCAGTACTTC
J gene: TRBJ2-7
clone size: few
D gene: NA
V gene: TRBV20-1

CDR3 protein: CSAKPLSISANEQFF
CDR3 DNA: TGCAGTGCTAAGCCCCTCTCGATTAGTGCGAATGAGCAGTTCTTC
J gene: TRBJ2-1
clone size: many
D gene: NA
V gene: TRBV20-1

CDR3 protein: CSVEDMYRGLPGTQYF
CDR3 DNA: TGCAGCGTTGAAGATATGTACAGGGGACTACCGGGGACCCAGTACTTC
J gene: TRBJ2-5
clone size: NA
D gene: NA
V gene: TRBV29-1

CDR3 protein: CASIQTGMNTEAFF
CDR3 DNA: TGTGCCAGCATCCAAACAGGCATGAACACTGAAGCTTTCTTT
J gene: TRBJ1-1
clone size: many
D gene: NA
V gene: TRBV7-9

CDR3 protein: CASSQGLTGRAAYNEQFF
CDR3 DNA: TGTGCCAGCAGCCAAGGGTTGACCGGGAGGGCCGCCTACAATGAGCAGTTCTTC
J gene: TRBJ2-1
clone size: many
D gene: TRBD2
V gene: TRBV14

CDR3 protein: CASSSGQHNQTQHF
CDR3 DNA: TGTGCCAGCAGTTCCGGACAGCACAATCAGACCCAGCATTTT
J gene: TRBJ1-5
clone size: NA
D gene: NA
V gene: TRBV28

CDR3 protein: CSASSLEAAVGGGVNGYTF
CDR3 DNA: TGCAGTGCTAGTTCTCTAGAGGCGGCAGTGGGTGGGGGGGTGAATGGCTACACCTTC
J gene: TRBJ1-2
clone size: many
D gene: NA
V gene: TRBV20-1

CDR3 protein: CASSLDRGRNTEAFF
CDR3 DNA: TGCGCCAGCAGCTTGGACAGGGGGCGAAACACTGAAGCTTTCTTT
J gene: TRBJ1-1
clone size: many
D gene: TRBD1
V gene: TRBV5-1

CDR3 protein: CASSGRGSYNSPLHF
CDR3 DNA: TGTGCCAGCAGCGGACGGGGGTCCTATAATTCACCCCTCCACTTT
J gene: TRBJ1-6
clone size: many
D gene: NA
V gene: TRBV7-6

CDR3 protein: CASGGLAGTRAVETQYF
CDR3 DNA: TGTGCCAGCGGCGGACTAGCGGGGACTAGAGCAGTGGAGACCCAGTACTTC
J gene: TRBJ2-5
clone size: many
D gene: TRBD2
V gene: TRBV7-9

CDR3 protein: CSARDDSQEAFF
CDR3 DNA: TGCAGTGCTAGAGACGACTCCCAGGAAGCTTTCTTT
J gene: TRBJ1-1
clone size: many
D gene: NA
V gene: TRBV20-1

CDR3 protein: CAISESPGEGTDTQYF
CDR3 DNA: TGTGCCATCAGTGAGTCTCCGGGAGAGGGCACAGATACGCAGTATTTT
J gene: TRBJ2-3
clone size: many
D gene: NA
V gene: TRBV10-3

CDR3 protein: CASSSGTTTSPLHF
CDR3 DNA: TGTGCCAGCAGCTCCGGGACAACGACCTCACCCCTCCACTTT
J gene: TRBJ1-6
clone size: many
D gene: NA
V gene: TRBV27

CDR3 protein: CASSFEGQETQYF
CDR3 DNA: TGTGCTAGCAGCTTTGAGGGTCAGGAGACCCAGTACTTC
J gene: TRBJ2-5
clone size: many
D gene: NA
V gene: TRBV7-7

CDR3 protein: CASSGKTLTSTDTQYF
CDR3 DNA: TGTGCCAGCAGCGGAAAAACCTTGACTAGCACAGATACGCAGTATTTT
J gene: TRBJ2-3
clone size: many
D gene: NA
V gene: TRBV9

CDR3 protein: CASIHPQGGGEETQYF
CDR3 DNA: TGTGCCAGCATCCACCCCCAGGGGGGGGGAGAAGAGACCCAGTACTTC
J gene: TRBJ2-5
clone size: NA
D gene: NA
V gene: TRBV3-1

CDR3 protein: CASSYLQENTEAFF
CDR3 DNA: TGTGCCAGCAGTTACCTACAGGAGAACACTGAAGCTTTCTTT
J gene: TRBJ1-1
clone size: many
D gene: NA
V gene: TRBV6-5

CDR3 protein: CSVLRGVTSAFF
CDR3 DNA: TGCAGCGTTCTCAGGGGGGTTACTTCAGCTTTCTTT
J gene: TRBJ1-1
clone size: NA
D gene: TRBD1
V gene: TRBV29-1

CDR3 protein: CASSHWSVSTDTQYF
CDR3 DNA: TGTGCCAGCAGTCACTGGAGCGTTAGCACAGATACGCAGTATTTT
J gene: TRBJ2-3
clone size: many
D gene: NA
V gene: TRBV12-3/TRBV12-4

CDR3 protein: CASSYSSPLSPKTTYEQYF
CDR3 DNA: TGTGCCAGCAGTTACTCGAGCCCTCTATCCCCAAAAACGACCTACGAGCAGTACTTC
J gene: TRBJ2-7
clone size: many
D gene: NA
V gene: TRBV6-5

CDR3 protein: CASSFDHRATNSYTEAFF
CDR3 DNA: TGTGCCAGCAGCTTTGACCACAGGGCCACAAACTCTTACACTGAAGCTTTCTTT
J gene: TRBJ1-1
clone size: many
D gene: NA
V gene: TRBV11-1

CDR3 protein: CASSSGLGLAGSNTGELFF
CDR3 DNA: TGTGCCAGCAGCTCCGGGTTGGGACTAGCGGGATCTAACACCGGGGAGCTGTTTTTT
J gene: TRBJ2-2
clone size: many
D gene: TRBD2
V gene: TRBV11-3

CDR3 protein: CAISESGELFF
CDR3 DNA: TGTGCCATCAGTGAGTCCGGGGAGCTGTTTTTT
J gene: TRBJ2-2
clone size: many
D gene: NA
V gene: TRBV10-3

CDR3 protein: CSSSAPDRAGGTQYF
CDR3 DNA: TGTTCCAGTAGTGCCCCGGACAGGGCAGGGGGGACCCAGTACTTC
J gene: TRBJ2-5
clone size: few
D gene: TRBD1
V gene: TRBV19

CDR3 protein: CASSPPDRGNYGYTF
CDR3 DNA: TGTGCCAGCAGCCCCCCGGACAGGGGGAACTATGGCTACACCTTC
J gene: TRBJ1-2
clone size: many
D gene: TRBD1
V gene: TRBV28

CDR3 protein: CASERGLTPIYGYTF
CDR3 DNA: TGTGCCTCCGAACGGGGCCTAACTCCTATTTATGGCTACACCTTC
J gene: TRBJ1-2
clone size: many
D gene: NA
V gene: TRBV30

CDR3 protein: CSVEVVRVARTDTQYF
CDR3 DNA: TGCAGCGTTGAAGTGGTTCGAGTGGCCCGCACAGATACGCAGTATTTT
J gene: TRBJ2-3
clone size: many
D gene: NA
V gene: TRBV29-1

CDR3 protein: CSARDPGRGNEKLFF
CDR3 DNA: TGCAGTGCTAGAGACCCGGGGAGGGGTAATGAAAAACTGTTTTTT
J gene: TRBJ1-4
clone size: many
D gene: NA
V gene: TRBV20-1